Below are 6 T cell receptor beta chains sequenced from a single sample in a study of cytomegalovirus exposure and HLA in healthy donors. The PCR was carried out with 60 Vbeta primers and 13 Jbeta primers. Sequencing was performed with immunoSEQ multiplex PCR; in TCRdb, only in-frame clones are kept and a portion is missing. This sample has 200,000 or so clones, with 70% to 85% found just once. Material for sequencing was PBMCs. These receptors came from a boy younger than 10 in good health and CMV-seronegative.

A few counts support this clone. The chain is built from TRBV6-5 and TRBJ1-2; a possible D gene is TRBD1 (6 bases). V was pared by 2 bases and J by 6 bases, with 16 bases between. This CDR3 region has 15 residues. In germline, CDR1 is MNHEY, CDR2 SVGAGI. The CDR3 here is CASSYLRGGSDGYTF. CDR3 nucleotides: TGTGCCAGCAGTTACCTAAGGGGGGGGTCGGATGGCTACACCTTC.

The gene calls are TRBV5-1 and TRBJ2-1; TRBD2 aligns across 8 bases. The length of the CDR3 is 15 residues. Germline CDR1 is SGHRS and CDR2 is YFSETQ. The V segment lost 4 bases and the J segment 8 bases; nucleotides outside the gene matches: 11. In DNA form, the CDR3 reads TGCGCCAGCAGCGATAAGCGGGGGCGTGGGTATGAGCAGTTCTTC. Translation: CASSDKRGRGYEQFF.

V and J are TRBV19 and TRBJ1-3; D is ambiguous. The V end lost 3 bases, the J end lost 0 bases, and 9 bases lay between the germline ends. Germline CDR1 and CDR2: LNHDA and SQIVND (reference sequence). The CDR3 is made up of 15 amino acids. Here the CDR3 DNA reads TGTGCCAGTAGTATGCGCCCGATCTCTGGAAACACCATATATTTT. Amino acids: CASSMRPISGNTIYF.

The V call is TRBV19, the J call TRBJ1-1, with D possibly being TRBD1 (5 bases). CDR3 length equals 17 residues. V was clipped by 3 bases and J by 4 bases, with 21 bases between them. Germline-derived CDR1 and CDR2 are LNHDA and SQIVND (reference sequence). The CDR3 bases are TGTGCCAGTAGTATGTTTGGGGGGTCGAGGAGCGGCACTGAAGCTTTCTTT. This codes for CASSMFGGSRSGTEAFF.

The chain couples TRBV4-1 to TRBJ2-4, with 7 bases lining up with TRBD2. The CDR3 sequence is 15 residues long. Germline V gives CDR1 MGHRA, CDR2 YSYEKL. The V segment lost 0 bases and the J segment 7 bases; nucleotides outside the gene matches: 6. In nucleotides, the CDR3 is TGCGCCAGCAGCCAAGAAGGGTGGGAGGGGAACATTCAGTACTTC. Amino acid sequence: CASSQEGWEGNIQYF.

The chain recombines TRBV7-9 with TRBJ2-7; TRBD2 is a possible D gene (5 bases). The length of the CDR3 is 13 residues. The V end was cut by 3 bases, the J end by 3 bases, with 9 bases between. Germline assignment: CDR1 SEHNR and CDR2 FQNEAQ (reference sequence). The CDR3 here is CASSFGDLYEQYF. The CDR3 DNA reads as TGTGCCAGCAGCTTCGGGGATCTCTACGAGCAGTACTTC.